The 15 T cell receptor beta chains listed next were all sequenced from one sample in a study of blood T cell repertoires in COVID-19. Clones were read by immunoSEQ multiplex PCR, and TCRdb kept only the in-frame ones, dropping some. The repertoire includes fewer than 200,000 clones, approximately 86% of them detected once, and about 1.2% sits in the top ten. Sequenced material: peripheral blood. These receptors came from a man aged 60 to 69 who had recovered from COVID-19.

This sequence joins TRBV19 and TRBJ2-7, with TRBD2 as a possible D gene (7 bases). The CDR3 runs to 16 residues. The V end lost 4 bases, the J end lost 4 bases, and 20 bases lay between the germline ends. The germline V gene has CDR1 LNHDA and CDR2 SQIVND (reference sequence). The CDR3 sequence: CASSTSAGALRYEQYF. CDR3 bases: TGTGCCAGTAGTACCTCCGCGGGGGCTTTAAGGTACGAGCAGTACTTC.

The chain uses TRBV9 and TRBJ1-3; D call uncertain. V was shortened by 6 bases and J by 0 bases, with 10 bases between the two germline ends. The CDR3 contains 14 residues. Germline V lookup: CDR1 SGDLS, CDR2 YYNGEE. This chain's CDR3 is CASTGGNSGNTIYF. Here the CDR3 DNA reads TGTGCCAGCACGGGAGGAAACTCTGGAAACACCATATATTTT.

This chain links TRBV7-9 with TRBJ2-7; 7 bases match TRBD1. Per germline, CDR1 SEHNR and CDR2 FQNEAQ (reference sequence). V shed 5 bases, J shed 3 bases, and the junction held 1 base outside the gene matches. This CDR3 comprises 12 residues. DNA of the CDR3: TGTGCCAGCAGCAGGACAGGCTACGAGCAGTACTTC. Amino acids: CASSRTGYEQYF.

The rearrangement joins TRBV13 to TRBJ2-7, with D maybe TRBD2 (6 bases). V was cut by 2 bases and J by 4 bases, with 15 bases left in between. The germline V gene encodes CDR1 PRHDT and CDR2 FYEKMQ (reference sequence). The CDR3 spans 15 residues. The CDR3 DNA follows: TGTGCCAGCAGCTTAATGATCAATAGCGGTTACGAGCAGTACTTC. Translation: CASSLMINSGYEQYF.

For the CDR3, the DNA is TGTGCCAGCAGCCGCCGGGACAGGGGCGATAGCAATCAGCCCCAGCATTTT. It specifies CASSRRDRGDSNQPQHF. V and J are TRBV5-8 and TRBJ1-5, with 10 positions matching TRBD1. The V and J ends lost 4 bases and 0 bases, in that order; junction bases with no gene match: 7. This CDR3 contains 17 residues. From germline, CDR1 is SGHTS and CDR2 YDEGEE.

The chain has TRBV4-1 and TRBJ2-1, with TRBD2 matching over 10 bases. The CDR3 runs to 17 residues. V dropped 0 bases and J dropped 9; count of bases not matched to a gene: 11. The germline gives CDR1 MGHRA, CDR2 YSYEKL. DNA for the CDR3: TGCGCCAGCAGCCAAGATCTCCAGCGGGGGGGCCTGCGTGAGCAGTTCTTC. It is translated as CASSQDLQRGGLREQFF.

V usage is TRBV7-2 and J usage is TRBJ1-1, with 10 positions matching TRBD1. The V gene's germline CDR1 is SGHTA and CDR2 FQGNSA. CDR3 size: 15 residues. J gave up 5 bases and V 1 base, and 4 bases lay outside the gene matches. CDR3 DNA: TGTGCCAGCAGCTTAGTGACAGGGGGCGAGACTGAAGCTTTCTTT. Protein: CASSLVTGGETEAFF. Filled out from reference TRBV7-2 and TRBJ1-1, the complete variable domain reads GAGVSQSPSNKVTEKGKDVELRCDPISGHTALYWYRQSLGQGLEFLIYFQGNSAPDKSGLPSDRFSAERTGGSVSTLTIQRTQQEDSAVYLCASSLVTGGETEAFFGQGTRLTVV.

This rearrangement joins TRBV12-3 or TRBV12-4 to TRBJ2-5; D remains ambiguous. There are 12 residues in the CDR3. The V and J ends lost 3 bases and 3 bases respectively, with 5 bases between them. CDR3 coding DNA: TGTGCCAGCAGTTTCCGGGAAGAGACCCAGTACTTC. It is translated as CASSFREETQYF.

CDR3 loop: CASSLQGSNTEAFF. The CDR3 nucleotides read TGTGCCAGCAGTCTCCAGGGGTCGAACACTGAAGCTTTCTTT. The rearrangement joins TRBV6-6 to TRBJ1-1; possibly TRBD1 for D (6 bases). Per the germline V gene, CDR1 is MNHNY and CDR2 is SVGAGI (reference sequence). The CDR3 has 14 residues. Trimming pared 5 bases from V and 1 base from J, leaving 11 bases between.

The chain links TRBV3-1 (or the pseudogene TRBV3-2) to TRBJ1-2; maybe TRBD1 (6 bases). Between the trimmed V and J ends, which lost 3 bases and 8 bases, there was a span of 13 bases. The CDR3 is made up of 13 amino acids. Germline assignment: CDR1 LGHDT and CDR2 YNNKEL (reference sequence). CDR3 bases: TGTGCCAGCAGCCACCCGAATGGGGGCGGCTACACCTTC. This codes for CASSHPNGGGYTF.

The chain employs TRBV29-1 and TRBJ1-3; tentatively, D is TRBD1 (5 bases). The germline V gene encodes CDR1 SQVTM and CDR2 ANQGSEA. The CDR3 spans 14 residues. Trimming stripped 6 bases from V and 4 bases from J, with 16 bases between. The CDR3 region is CSVSKDSEGNTIYF. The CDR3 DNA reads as TGCAGCGTCTCAAAAGACAGTGAGGGAAACACCATATATTTT.

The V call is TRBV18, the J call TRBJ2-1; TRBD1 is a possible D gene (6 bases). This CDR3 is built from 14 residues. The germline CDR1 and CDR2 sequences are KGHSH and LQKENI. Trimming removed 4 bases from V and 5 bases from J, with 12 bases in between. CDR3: CASSLTRTDNEQFF. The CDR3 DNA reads TGTGCCAGCTCACTTACTCGGACAGACAATGAGCAGTTCTTC.

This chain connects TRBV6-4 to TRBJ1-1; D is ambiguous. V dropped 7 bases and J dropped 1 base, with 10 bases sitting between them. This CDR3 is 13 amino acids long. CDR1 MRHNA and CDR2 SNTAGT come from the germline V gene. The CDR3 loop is CASNGSGNTEAFF. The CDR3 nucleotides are TGTGCCAGCAACGGGAGTGGGAACACTGAAGCTTTCTTT.

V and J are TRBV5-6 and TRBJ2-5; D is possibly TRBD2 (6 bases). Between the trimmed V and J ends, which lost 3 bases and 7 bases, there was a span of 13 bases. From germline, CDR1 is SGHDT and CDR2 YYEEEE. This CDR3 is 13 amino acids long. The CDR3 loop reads CASSSAGGTTQYF. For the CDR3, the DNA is TGTGCCAGCAGCTCGGCGGGCGGGACGACCCAGTACTTC. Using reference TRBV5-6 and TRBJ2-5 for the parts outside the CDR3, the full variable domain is DAGVTQSPTHLIKTRGQQVTLRCSPKSGHDTVSWYQQALGQGPQFIFQYYEEEERQRGNFPDRFSGHQFPNYSSELNVNALLLGDSALYLCASSSAGGTTQYFGPGTRLLVL.

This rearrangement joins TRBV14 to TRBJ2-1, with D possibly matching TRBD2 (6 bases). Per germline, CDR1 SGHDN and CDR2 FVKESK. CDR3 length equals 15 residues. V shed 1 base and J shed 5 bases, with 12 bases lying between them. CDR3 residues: CASSQVVGLNNEQFF. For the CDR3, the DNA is TGTGCCAGCAGCCAAGTGGTAGGACTAAACAATGAGCAGTTCTTC.